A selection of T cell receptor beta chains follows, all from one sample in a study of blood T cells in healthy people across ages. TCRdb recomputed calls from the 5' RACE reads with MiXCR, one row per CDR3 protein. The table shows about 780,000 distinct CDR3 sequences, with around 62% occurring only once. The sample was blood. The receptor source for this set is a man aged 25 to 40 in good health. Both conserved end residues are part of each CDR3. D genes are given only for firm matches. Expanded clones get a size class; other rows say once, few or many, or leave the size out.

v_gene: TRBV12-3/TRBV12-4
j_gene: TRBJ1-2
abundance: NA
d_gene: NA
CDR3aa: CASSLAGDNGYTF
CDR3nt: TGTGCCAGCAGCCTGGCGGGGGACAATGGCTACACCTTC

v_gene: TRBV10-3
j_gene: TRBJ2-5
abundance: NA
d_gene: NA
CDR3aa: CAISEVGVETQYF
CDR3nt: TGTGCCATCAGTGAGGTCGGGGTAGAGACCCAGTACTTC

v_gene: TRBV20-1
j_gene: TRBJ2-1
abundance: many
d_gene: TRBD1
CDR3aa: CSAFPDRAIDNEQFF
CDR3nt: TGCAGTGCTTTCCCTGACAGGGCTATCGACAATGAGCAGTTCTTC

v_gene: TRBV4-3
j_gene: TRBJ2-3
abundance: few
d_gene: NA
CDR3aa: CASSPHGPGGYVGDTQYF
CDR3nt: TGCGCCAGCAGCCCCCACGGGCCGGGCGGGTACGTAGGAGATACGCAGTATTTT

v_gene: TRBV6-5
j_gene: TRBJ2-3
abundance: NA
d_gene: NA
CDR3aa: CASLPFGGTSTDTQYF
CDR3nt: TGTGCCAGCCTACCCTTTGGCGGGACCAGCACAGATACGCAGTATTTT

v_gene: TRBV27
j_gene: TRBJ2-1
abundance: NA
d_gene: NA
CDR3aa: CASWGQSSYNEQFF
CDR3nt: TGTGCCAGCTGGGGGCAGAGCTCCTACAATGAGCAGTTCTTC

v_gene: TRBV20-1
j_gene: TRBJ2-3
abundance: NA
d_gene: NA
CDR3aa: CSARLPTDTQYF
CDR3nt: TGCAGTGCTAGGTTGCCGACAGATACGCAGTATTTT

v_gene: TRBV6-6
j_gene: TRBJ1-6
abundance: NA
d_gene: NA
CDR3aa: CASSYSVATSPLHF
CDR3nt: TGTGCCAGCAGTTACTCGGTGGCTACCTCACCCCTCCACTTT

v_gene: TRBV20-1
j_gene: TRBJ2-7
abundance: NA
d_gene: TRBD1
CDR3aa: CSARDWQGAYEQYF
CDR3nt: TGCAGTGCTAGAGATTGGCAGGGGGCCTACGAGCAGTACTTC

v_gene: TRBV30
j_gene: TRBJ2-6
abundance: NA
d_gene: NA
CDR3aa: CAWSAGLRGVSGANVLTF
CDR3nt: TGTGCCTGGAGTGCAGGACTTCGGGGCGTCTCTGGGGCCAACGTCCTGACTTTC

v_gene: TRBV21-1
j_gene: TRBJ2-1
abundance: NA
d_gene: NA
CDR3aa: CASKNPWGEQFF
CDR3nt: TGTGCCAGCAAAAACCCCTGGGGTGAGCAGTTCTTC